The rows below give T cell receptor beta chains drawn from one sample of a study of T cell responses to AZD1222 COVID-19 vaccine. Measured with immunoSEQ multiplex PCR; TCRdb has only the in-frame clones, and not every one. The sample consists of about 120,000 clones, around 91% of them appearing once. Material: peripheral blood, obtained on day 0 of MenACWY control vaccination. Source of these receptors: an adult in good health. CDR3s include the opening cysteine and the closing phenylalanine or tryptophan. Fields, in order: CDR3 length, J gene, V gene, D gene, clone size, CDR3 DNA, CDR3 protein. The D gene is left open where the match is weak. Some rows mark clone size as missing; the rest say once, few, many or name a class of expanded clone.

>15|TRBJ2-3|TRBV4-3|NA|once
TGCGCCAGCAGCCAAGATCCCCTAGTCCCAGATACGCAGTATTTT
CASSQDPLVPDTQYF
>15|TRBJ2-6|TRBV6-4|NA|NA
TGTGCCAGCAGTCAGGAGGATTCTGGGGCCAACGTCCTGACTTTC
CASSQEDSGANVLTF
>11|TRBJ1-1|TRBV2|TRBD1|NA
TGTGCCAGCAGAGACAGGGTGCGGGCTTTCTTT
CASRDRVRAFF
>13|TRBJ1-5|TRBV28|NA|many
TGTGCCAGCAGTTTACCAGGGCGCCAGCCCCAGCATTTT
CASSLPGRQPQHF
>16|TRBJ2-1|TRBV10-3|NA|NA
TGTGCCATCAGAGCGACAGACCCGAGCTCCTACAATGAGCAGTTCTTC
CAIRATDPSSYNEQFF
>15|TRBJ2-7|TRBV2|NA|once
TGTGCCAGCAGCGAACTACCGGGATACTCCTACGAGCAGTACTTC
CASSELPGYSYEQYF
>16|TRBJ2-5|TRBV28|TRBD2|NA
TGTGCCAGCAGTCTGTATTCTAGCGGGGGGGCGAAGACCCAGTACTTC
CASSLYSSGGAKTQYF
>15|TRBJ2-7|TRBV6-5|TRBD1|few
TGTGCCAGTAGAGACCGGGACAGGGGGCCCTACGAGCAGTACTTC
CASRDRDRGPYEQYF
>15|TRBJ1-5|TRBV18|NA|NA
TGTGCCAGCTCACCCTCGGGGGGGAACAATCAGCCCCAGCATTTT
CASSPSGGNNQPQHF
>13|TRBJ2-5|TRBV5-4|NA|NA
TGTGCCAGCAGCTTGAAAGCCGGGGAGACCCAGTACTTC
CASSLKAGETQYF
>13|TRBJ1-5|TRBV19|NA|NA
TGTGCCAGTAGTATAGACGACAATCAGCCCCAGCATTTT
CASSIDDNQPQHF
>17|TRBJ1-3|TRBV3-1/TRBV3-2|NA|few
TGTGCCAGCAGCCGCGGGGACCTAAAGGCGGTCGGAAACACCATATATTTT
CASSRGDLKAVGNTIYF
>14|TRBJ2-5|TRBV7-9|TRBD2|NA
TGTGCCAGCAGCGTGTCGGGGGGCCAAGAGACCCAGTACTTC
CASSVSGGQETQYF
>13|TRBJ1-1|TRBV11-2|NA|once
TGTGCCAGCAGCCTCATAATGGATGTCCACAGTTTCTTT
CASSLIMDVHSFF
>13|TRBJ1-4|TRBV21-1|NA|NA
TGTGCCAGCATCGGACAGGGGGATGAAAAACTGTTTTTT
CASIGQGDEKLFF
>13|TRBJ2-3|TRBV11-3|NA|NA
TGTGCCAGCAGCTCCCGACAGCCAGATACGCAGTATTTT
CASSSRQPDTQYF
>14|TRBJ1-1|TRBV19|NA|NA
TGTGCCAGTAGTATATCGGGGTCGAACACTGAAGCTTTCTTT
CASSISGSNTEAFF
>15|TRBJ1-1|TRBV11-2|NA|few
TGTGCCAGCAGCTTAGCCCTTGGCGGGGAGCCGCAAGCTTTCTTT
CASSLALGGEPQAFF
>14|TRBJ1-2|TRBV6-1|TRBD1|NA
TGTGCCAGCAGTGACAGGGGGCTAAACTATGGCTACACCTTC
CASSDRGLNYGYTF
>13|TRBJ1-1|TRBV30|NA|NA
TGTGCCTGGAGCGAAACCGAGAACACTGAAGCTTTCTTT
CAWSETENTEAFF
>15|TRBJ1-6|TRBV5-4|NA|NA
TGTGCCAGCAGCCCCGGACGGACGGCTAATTCACCCCTCCACTTT
CASSPGRTANSPLHF